Below, 27 T cell receptor beta chains from the same sample are listed, as sequenced in a study of a mutant IDH1 vaccine in newly diagnosed glioma. No antigen has been identified for these receptors. Time point here: week 35, safety follow-up. Doses consisted of 300 ug of mutant IDH1 20-mer peptide each, paired with topical imiquimod. Assay: immunoSEQ multiplex PCR; the TCRdb copy retains only in-frame clones and omits some. The sample includes about 31,000 clones, about four fifths of them seen just once. The sample consisted of PBMCs, taken from a glioma patient whose treatment included an IDH1 peptide vaccine. These receptors all come from a man aged 25-45 years with glioma.

This clone was observed a single time. The chain carries TRBV7-8 and TRBJ2-7, with 8 bases identical to TRBD1. Germline loops: CDR1 SGHVS, CDR2 FQNEAQ. After removal of 2 bases from V and 2 bases from J, the junction contained 5 bases not matched to a gene. The CDR3 loop spans 15 amino acids. CDR3 in DNA: TGTGCCAGCAGCTTAAACAGGGGGAGACCCTACGAGCAGTACTTC. This codes for CASSLNRGRPYEQYF.

This clone is a singleton in its sample. The chain links TRBV7-9 to TRBJ2-6, with D possibly being TRBD2 (6 bases). The germline gives CDR1 SEHNR, CDR2 FQNEAQ (reference sequence). The CDR3 runs to 15 residues. With 3 bases removed from V and 0 bases from J, the gap between germline ends came to 6 bases. The CDR3 region is CASSFGGSGANVLTF. The DNA for the CDR3 is TGTGCCAGCAGCTTCGGGGGCTCTGGGGCCAACGTCCTGACTTTC. The variable domain in full, with the rest retrieved from reference TRBV7-9 and TRBJ2-6, is DTGVSQNPRHKITKRGQNVTFRCDPISEHNRLYWYRQTLGQGPEFLTYFQNEAQLEKSRLLSDRFSAERPKGSFSTLEIQRTEQGDSAMYLCASSFGGSGANVLTFGAGSRLTVL.

This chain uses TRBV10-3 with TRBJ1-1, with a tentative D call TRBD1 (5 bases). The CDR3 sequence is 15 residues long. V lost 4 bases and J 4 bases, leaving 16 bases between the germline ends. Germline CDR1 ENHRY, CDR2 SYGVKD. CDR3 nucleotides: TGTGCCATCAGTGCGACTGGGACTTTGGCCACTGAAGCTTTCTTT. It is translated as CAISATGTLATEAFF.

The V and J genes are TRBV19 and TRBJ1-1; D ambiguous. Trimming stripped 7 bases from V and 1 base from J, with 10 bases between. Germline lookup yields CDR1 LNHDA and CDR2 SQIVND (reference sequence). The CDR3 consists of 13 residues. This CDR3 reads CASKTQRNTEAFF. DNA for the CDR3: TGTGCCAGTAAAACACAGAGGAACACTGAAGCTTTCTTT.

The chain couples TRBV28 to TRBJ1-1; D perhaps matches TRBD1 (5 bases). This CDR3 has 13 amino acids. V was cut by 3 bases and J by 8 bases, with 13 bases left in between. Germline CDR1 MDHEN, CDR2 SYDVKM. The CDR3 DNA follows: TGTGCCAGCAGTTTTGGAGGTAGGGACGAAGCTTTCTTT. This gives the protein CASSFGGRDEAFF.

The rearrangement joins TRBV5-6 to TRBJ2-5; 10 bases are shared with TRBD1. The germline CDR1 and CDR2 sequences are SGHDT and YYEEEE. V was pared by 1 base and J by 5 bases, with 5 bases of the junction left unmatched. The CDR3 is 15 residues long. CDR3 sequence: CASSLMDRGDETQYF. CDR3 nucleotide sequence: TGTGCCAGCAGCTTGATGGACAGGGGGGACGAGACCCAGTACTTC. Looking up the rest from reference TRBV5-6 and TRBJ2-5 gives the full variable domain: DAGVTQSPTHLIKTRGQQVTLRCSPKSGHDTVSWYQQALGQGPQFIFQYYEEEERQRGNFPDRFSGHQFPNYSSELNVNALLLGDSALYLCASSLMDRGDETQYFGPGTRLLVL.

This clone was counted a single time. The chain links TRBV13 to TRBJ2-1; 9 bases are shared with TRBD1. With 1 base clipped from V and 4 bases from J, the junction kept 5 bases outside the gene matches. The germline gives CDR1 PRHDT, CDR2 FYEKMQ (reference sequence). The CDR3 is 16 amino acids. The CDR3 coding sequence is TGTGCCAGCAGCTTAGTCCGAGGACAGGGGTACAATGAGCAGTTCTTC. Its protein product is CASSLVRGQGYNEQFF.

This clone appeared a few times. The chain combines TRBV10-3 with TRBJ1-1; no definite D call. Germline CDR1 ENHRY, CDR2 SYGVKD. The CDR3 length is 13 residues. V was shortened by 6 bases and J by 2 bases, with 10 bases between the two germline ends. The CDR3 sequence is CAIRATVNTEAFF. The CDR3 coding sequence is TGTGCCATCAGAGCGACGGTTAACACTGAAGCTTTCTTT.

The chain joins TRBV7-2 to TRBJ2-5; 12 nucleotides align to TRBD2. This CDR3 has 16 residues. Looked up from germline, CDR1 is SGHTA and CDR2 is FQGNSA. J was trimmed by 2 bases and V by 1 base; bases with no gene match: 2. As DNA, the CDR3 is TGTGCCAGCAGCTTAGGACTAGCGGGAGAACAAGAGACCCAGTACTTC. Amino acid sequence: CASSLGLAGEQETQYF.

The V gene is TRBV5-6, the J gene TRBJ1-2; a possible D gene is TRBD1 (5 bases). The CDR3 has 14 residues. From germline, CDR1 is SGHDT and CDR2 YYEEEE. Trimming removed 0 bases at V and 2 bases at J, with 8 bases between. The CDR3 sequence is CASSLAGDNYGYTF. The CDR3 DNA is TGTGCCAGCAGCTTGGCCGGGGACAACTATGGCTACACCTTC.

This chain uses TRBV19 with TRBJ2-2, with D unclear. Trimming removed 6 bases at V and 5 bases at J, with 16 bases between. The CDR3 covers 15 residues. Germline V CDR1 and CDR2: LNHDA, SQIVND (reference sequence). The CDR3 DNA sequence: TGTGCCAGTAGGAACCCTTTGGCCGGAACCGGGGAGCTGTTTTTT. Residues: CASRNPLAGTGELFF.

This clone was observed a handful of times. The CDR3 region has the DNA TGTGCCTGGAGTGACACCGGGGAGCTGTTTTTT. Protein: CAWSDTGELFF. The V call is TRBV30, the J call TRBJ2-2; D uncertain. CDR1 and CDR2 (germline): GTSNPN, SVGIG (reference sequence). This CDR3 region has 11 residues. The V end was cut by 1 base, the J end by 3 bases, with 0 bases between.

The V and J genes are TRBV19 and TRBJ1-1; no definite D call. This CDR3 has 13 amino acids. The germline V and J ends were trimmed by 3 bases and 4 bases, with 9 bases remaining between them. The germline V gene encodes CDR1 LNHDA and CDR2 SQIVND (reference sequence). The CDR3 DNA sequence: TGTGCCAGTAGTATCTACAGCGCCACTGAAGCTTTCTTT. Translated, it gives CASSIYSATEAFF. Based on the CDR3 plus reference TRBV19 and TRBJ1-1, the full variable domain is DGGITQSPKYLFRKEGQNVTLSCEQNLNHDAMYWYRQDPGQGLRLIYYSQIVNDFQKGDIAEGYSVSREKKESFPLTVTSAQKNPTAFYLCASSIYSATEAFFGQGTRLTVV.

This rearrangement joins TRBV11-2 to TRBJ2-1; 7 bases are shared with TRBD2. Looked up from germline, CDR1 is SGHAT and CDR2 is FQNNGV. The CDR3 consists of 15 residues. Trimming removed 3 bases from V and 1 base from J; junction bases left unmatched: 3. The CDR3: CASSFLAESYNEQFF. CDR3 in DNA: TGTGCCAGCAGCTTTCTAGCGGAATCCTACAATGAGCAGTTCTTC.

The chain combines TRBV2 with TRBJ1-4; maybe TRBD1 (6 bases). The V and J ends lost 10 bases and 8 bases respectively, with 17 bases between them. CDR3 length equals 13 residues. Germline loops: CDR1 SNHLY, CDR2 FYNNEI. The CDR3 nucleotides read TGTGCCACCGAGGCGGGGGGCCTAGAAAAACTGTTTTTT. Translation gives CATEAGGLEKLFF. Full variable domain (outside the CDR3, taken from reference TRBV2 and TRBJ1-4): EPEVTQTPSHQVTQMGQEVILRCVPISNHLYFYWYRQILGQKVEFLVSFYNNEISEKSEIFDDQFSVERPDGSNFTLKIRSTKLEDSAMYFCATEAGGLEKLFFGSGTQLSVL.

The V gene is TRBV30, the J gene TRBJ2-2; D gene unclear. CDR1 GTSNPN and CDR2 SVGIG come from the germline V gene (reference sequence). The CDR3 loop spans 15 amino acids. V shed 0 bases and J shed 0 bases, with 8 bases lying between them. CDR3 DNA sequence: TGTGCCTGGAGTGTGGGCAGCTCGAACACCGGGGAGCTGTTTTTT. Translating it yields CAWSVGSSNTGELFF.

This chain links TRBV29-1 with TRBJ2-7; no definite D call. Germline-derived CDR1 and CDR2 are SQVTM and ANQGSEA. This CDR3 has 12 residues. V was clipped by 1 base and J by 5 bases, with 9 bases between them. The CDR3 region has the DNA TGCAGCGTTGAAGTTCAGGCGAACGAGCAGTACTTC. This encodes CSVEVQANEQYF.

This chain uses TRBV5-5 with TRBJ1-2; TRBD1 is a possible D gene (5 bases). Trimming cost V 2 bases and J 3 bases, with 8 bases left between them. There are 13 residues in the CDR3. The germline CDR1 and CDR2 sequences are SGHKS and YYEKEE (reference sequence). CDR3 amino acids: CASSFRGHYGYTF. CDR3 in DNA: TGTGCCAGCAGCTTTCGGGGACACTATGGCTACACCTTC.

This clone was observed a single time. This chain links TRBV6-5 with TRBJ1-2; unclear D gene. The CDR3 runs to 13 residues. Germline-derived CDR1 and CDR2 are MNHEY and SVGAGI. V was cut by 2 bases and J by 3 bases, with 7 bases left in between. The CDR3 here is CASSYTVDYGYTF. The CDR3 DNA reads TGTGCCAGCAGTTACACGGTAGACTATGGCTACACCTTC.

This clone was seen a handful of times. For the CDR3, the DNA is TGTGCCAGCAGTGAGAGGCGGGGTACTGAAGCTTTCTTT. Translated, it gives CASSERRGTEAFF. This rearrangement joins TRBV25-1 to TRBJ1-1, with unresolved D. CDR3 length: 13 residues. The germline V gene has CDR1 MGHDK and CDR2 SYGVNS. V was shortened by 3 bases and J by 5 bases, with 10 bases between the two germline ends.

The chain is built from TRBV13 and TRBJ2-3, with a tentative D call TRBD2 (5 bases). Looked up from germline, CDR1 is PRHDT and CDR2 is FYEKMQ (reference sequence). V was pared by 0 bases and J by 5 bases, with 18 bases between. The CDR3 contains 17 residues. The chain's CDR3 is CASSLGGGGRAGDTQYF. CDR3 DNA sequence: TGTGCCAGCAGCTTAGGCGGTGGCGGCCGCGCGGGAGATACGCAGTATTTT.

The chain links TRBV7-9 to TRBJ1-2; D is possibly TRBD1 (6 bases). In germline, CDR1 is SEHNR, CDR2 FQNEAQ (reference sequence). V dropped 5 bases and J dropped 3 bases, with 16 bases sitting between them. There are 15 residues in the CDR3. Written as DNA, the CDR3 is TGTGCCAGCAGCACCCACAGGGACCTATACTATGGCTACACCTTC. It is translated as CASSTHRDLYYGYTF.

The chain recombines TRBV19 with TRBJ2-1, with a tentative D call TRBD1 (5 bases). Trimming pared 4 bases from V and 7 bases from J, leaving 14 bases between. The length of the CDR3 is 14 residues. Germline CDR1 is LNHDA and CDR2 is SQIVND (reference sequence). CDR3 in DNA: TGTGCCAGTAGTACCGCAGGGTCAGTAAATGAGCAGTTCTTC. Protein: CASSTAGSVNEQFF.

The chain combines TRBV6-5 with TRBJ2-5; D is uncertain. V shed 6 bases and J shed 5 bases, with 19 bases lying between them. Germline V gene data show CDR1 as MNHEY and CDR2 as SVGAGI. This CDR3 is 15 amino acids long. CDR3 sequence reads: CASSALTLPEETQYF. CDR3 nucleotide sequence: TGTGCCAGCAGCGCCCTGACACTACCAGAGGAGACCCAGTACTTC.

This sequence joins TRBV2 and TRBJ2-1; D is perhaps TRBD2 (5 bases). Germline V CDR1 and CDR2: SNHLY, FYNNEI. Trimming pared 8 bases from V and 12 bases from J, leaving 20 bases between. The CDR3 is 13 amino acids. The CDR3: CASAREGMMGQFF. CDR3 DNA sequence: TGTGCCAGCGCTCGGGAAGGGATGATGGGGCAGTTCTTC.

This clone was seen ten or more times. The genes are TRBV6-1 and TRBJ2-2; D is uncertain. Trimming took 6 bases from V and 3 from J, leaving 8 bases between them. CDR1 is MNHNS, CDR2 SASEGT, per germline. This CDR3 is built from 13 residues. The CDR3 DNA reads TGTGCCAGCAGCGGGTCGGACACCGGGGAGCTGTTTTTT. This translates into CASSGSDTGELFF.

The CDR3 protein is CASSEVQTAPDTQYF. CDR3 nucleotide sequence: TGTGCCAGCAGTGAAGTCCAGACGGCCCCAGATACGCAGTATTTT. The gene calls are TRBV2 and TRBJ2-3; no definite D call. The CDR3 has 15 amino acids. Trimming left V 1 base short and J 4 bases short, with 12 bases between. Germline values: CDR1 SNHLY, CDR2 FYNNEI.